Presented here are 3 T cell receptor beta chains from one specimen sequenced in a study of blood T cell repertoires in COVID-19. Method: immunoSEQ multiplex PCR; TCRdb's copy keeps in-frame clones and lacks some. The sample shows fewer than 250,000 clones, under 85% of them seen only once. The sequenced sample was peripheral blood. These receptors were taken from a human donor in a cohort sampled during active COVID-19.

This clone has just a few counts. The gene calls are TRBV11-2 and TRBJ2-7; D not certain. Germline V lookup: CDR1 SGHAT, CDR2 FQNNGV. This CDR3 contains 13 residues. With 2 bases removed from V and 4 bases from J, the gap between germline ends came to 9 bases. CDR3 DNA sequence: TGTGCCAGCAGCTTACCGGGTAGTTACGAGCAGTACTTC. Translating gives CASSLPGSYEQYF.

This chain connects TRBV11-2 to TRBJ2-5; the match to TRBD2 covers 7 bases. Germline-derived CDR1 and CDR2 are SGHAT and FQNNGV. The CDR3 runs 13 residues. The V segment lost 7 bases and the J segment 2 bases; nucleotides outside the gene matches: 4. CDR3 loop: CASMRERQETQYF. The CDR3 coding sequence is TGTGCCAGCATGCGGGAGAGGCAAGAGACCCAGTACTTC.

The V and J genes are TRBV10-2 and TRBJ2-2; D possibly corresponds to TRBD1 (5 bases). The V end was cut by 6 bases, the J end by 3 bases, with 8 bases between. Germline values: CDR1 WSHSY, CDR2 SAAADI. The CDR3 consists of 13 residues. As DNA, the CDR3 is TGCGCCAGCAGAGACAGATACACCGGGGAGCTGTTTTTT. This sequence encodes CASRDRYTGELFF.